The 11 T cell receptor beta chains presented below share a single source sample, sequenced in a study of cytomegalovirus exposure and HLA in healthy donors. The data were produced by immunoSEQ multiplex PCR, yet TCRdb's version contains in-frame clones alone and is incomplete. The table lists about 120,000 clones, 89% of them singletons, with more than 1% in the top ten. The sequenced material came from PBMCs. These receptors were obtained from a young woman in good health and CMV-seronegative.

The genes are TRBV27 and TRBJ2-1, with D unclear. Looked up from germline, CDR1 is MNHEY and CDR2 is SMNVEV (reference sequence). The V gene lost 3 bases and the J gene lost 7 bases, with 16 bases spanning the gap. The length of the CDR3 is 15 residues. This chain's CDR3 is CASSFYRPPGNEQFF. CDR3 DNA sequence: TGTGCCAGCAGTTTCTACCGGCCACCCGGGAATGAGCAGTTCTTC.

This chain links TRBV7-9 with TRBJ2-1; 12 nucleotides line up with TRBD2. Germline loops: CDR1 SEHNR, CDR2 FQNEAQ (reference sequence). CDR3 size: 17 residues. V dropped 5 bases and J dropped 4; count of bases not matched to a gene: 9. The CDR3 spells CASSLILGTSGYNEQFF. Here the CDR3 DNA reads TGTGCCAGCAGCCTCATACTCGGGACTAGCGGGTACAATGAGCAGTTCTTC.

In DNA, the CDR3 is TGCGCCAGCAGCCAGGACTCCCGGGAAAGCTCTGGAAACACCATATATTTT. It codes for CASSQDSRESSGNTIYF. V is TRBV5-1 and J is TRBJ1-3; D uncertain. The CDR3 runs 17 residues. V gave up 4 bases and J gave up 0 bases, with 17 bases separating them. Germline assignment: CDR1 SGHRS and CDR2 YFSETQ.

The J gene is TRBJ2-2, the V gene TRBV5-6; 8 nucleotides align to TRBD1. The V gene end was trimmed by 4 bases and the J gene end by 7 bases; junction bases not matched to a gene: 6. Germline V gene lookup returns CDR1 SGHDT and CDR2 YYEEEE. This CDR3 has 14 residues. The CDR3 coding sequence is TGTGCCAGCAGCACCAGGGGGCGTATCGGGGAGCTGTTTTTT. This codes for CASSTRGRIGELFF.

V usage is TRBV5-4 and J usage is TRBJ2-5; tentative D call: TRBD1 (6 bases). The CDR3 extends over 14 amino acids. Germline-derived CDR1 and CDR2 are SGHNT and YYREEE (reference sequence). V gave up 4 bases and J gave up 1 base, with 11 bases separating them. This CDR3 reads CASSEDSFQETQYF. The CDR3, as DNA: TGTGCCAGCAGCGAGGACAGCTTCCAAGAGACCCAGTACTTC. The variable domain in full, completed from reference TRBV5-4 and TRBJ2-5, reads ETGVTQSPTHLIKTRGQQVTLRCSSQSGHNTVSWYQQALGQGPQFIFQYYREEENGRGNFPPRFSGLQFPNYSSELNVNALELDDSALYLCASSEDSFQETQYFGPGTRLLVL.

This clone has just a few counts. The gene calls are TRBV7-3 and TRBJ1-1; TRBD1 might be the D (5 bases). The CDR3 covers 13 residues. Trimming took off 5 bases at V and 4 bases at J, with 11 bases between the two ends. Looked up from germline, CDR1 is SGHTA and CDR2 is FQGTGA. The CDR3 reads CASSASRVTEAFF. CDR3 DNA: TGTGCCAGCAGCGCCAGCAGGGTCACTGAAGCTTTCTTT.

The chain has TRBV9 and TRBJ2-7; 7 nucleotides line up with TRBD1. V dropped 0 bases and J dropped 5; count of bases not matched to a gene: 8. Germline V CDR1 and CDR2: SGDLS, YYNGEE. The CDR3 covers 15 residues. CDR3 amino acids: CASSVATGERDEQYF. The CDR3 DNA follows: TGTGCCAGCAGCGTAGCAACAGGGGAAAGGGACGAGCAGTACTTC.

The chain recombines TRBV6-1 with TRBJ2-3; D is ambiguous. The CDR3 has 14 amino acids. Germline V CDR1 and CDR2: MNHNS, SASEGT. Trimming took 4 bases from V and 1 from J, leaving 9 bases between them. The CDR3 region is CASSVPQGTDTQYF. Here the CDR3 DNA reads TGTGCCAGCAGTGTGCCTCAGGGCACAGATACGCAGTATTTT.

The V and J genes are TRBV25-1 and TRBJ2-1, with D tentatively TRBD2 (5 bases). There are 10 residues in the CDR3. V shed 6 bases and J shed 11 bases, with 8 bases lying between them. CDR1 is MGHDK, CDR2 SYGVNS, per germline. The CDR3 sequence: CASRLGKQFF. The DNA of the CDR3 is TGTGCCAGCAGGCTCGGGAAGCAGTTCTTC.

This chain connects TRBV5-6 to TRBJ1-2; D not resolved. CDR1 is SGHDT, CDR2 YYEEEE, per germline. Trimming shortened V by 3 bases and J by 0 bases, and 21 bases separated the two germline ends. CDR3 length: 18 residues. The CDR3 DNA follows: TGTGCCAGCAGCTCCAGACATACAGTCACCCCCTCTAACTATGGCTACACCTTC. Protein: CASSSRHTVTPSNYGYTF.

The chain carries TRBV19 and TRBJ2-6; 7 bases fit TRBD1. This CDR3 has 15 amino acids. With 6 bases clipped from V and 3 bases from J, the junction kept 5 bases outside the gene matches. Germline assignment: CDR1 LNHDA and CDR2 SQIVND (reference sequence). DNA of the CDR3: TGTGCCAGTAGGAGGGACAGACTTGGGGCCAACGTCCTGACTTTC. This translates into CASRRDRLGANVLTF.